This entry lists 2 T cell receptor beta chains sequenced from one sample in a study of Graves' ophthalmopathy and Graves' hyperthyroidism. The authors amplified TCR beta CDR3 regions, and they did so from RNA transcripts for repertoire sequencing. HTBI primers were employed in first-round RT-PCR, then a second-round multiplex PCR followed. Via MiXCR, TCRdb re-called the multiplex PCR reads, giving one row per CDR3 protein. Of about 390,000 distinct CDR3 sequences in the sample, about a sixth were seen once. The specimen was peripheral blood. Receptors originate from an adult woman with stable Graves' hyperthyroidism.

At least ten counts were recorded for this clonotype. CDR3 protein: CASSYSGVPYEQYF. CDR3 bases: TGTGCCAGCAGTTACTCGGGGGTCCCCTACGAGCAGTACTTC. V is TRBV6-5 and J is TRBJ2-7; either TRBD1 or TRBD2 may supply D (5 bases each). The CDR3 extends over 14 amino acids. Per germline, CDR1 MNHEY and CDR2 SVGAGI. V lost 0 bases to trimming and J lost 2 bases, with 8 bases between them.

This clonotype was seen many times. This sequence joins TRBV5-1 and TRBJ2-7, with D perhaps TRBD1 (6 bases). Trimming removed 4 bases from V and 6 bases from J, with 8 bases in between. This CDR3 region has 11 residues. Germline V gene sequence: CDR1 SGHRS, CDR2 YFSETQ. CDR3 nucleotide sequence: TGCGCCAGCAGCCAGGGGTTCGAGCAGTACTTC. Translating gives CASSQGFEQYF.